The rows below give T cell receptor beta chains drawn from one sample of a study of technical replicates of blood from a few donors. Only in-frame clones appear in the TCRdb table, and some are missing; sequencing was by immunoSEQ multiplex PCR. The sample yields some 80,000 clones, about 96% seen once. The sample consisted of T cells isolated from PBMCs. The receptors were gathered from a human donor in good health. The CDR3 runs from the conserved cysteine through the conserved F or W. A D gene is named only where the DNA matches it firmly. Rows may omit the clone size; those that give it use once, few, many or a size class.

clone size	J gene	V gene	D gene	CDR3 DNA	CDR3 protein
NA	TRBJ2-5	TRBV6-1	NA	TGTGCCAGCAGTGAAGACAGGGTAGAGACCCAGTACTTC	CASSEDRVETQYF
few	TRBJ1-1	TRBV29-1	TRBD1	TGCAGCGGGGGACAGCCCTTCGGGAACACTGAAGCTTTCTTT	CSGGQPFGNTEAFF
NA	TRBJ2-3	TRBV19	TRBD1	TGTGCCAGCTCCCCGGGGACAGGGGGGACAGATACGCAGTATTTT	CASSPGTGGTDTQYF
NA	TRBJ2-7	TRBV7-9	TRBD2	TGTGCCAGCAGCTTAGTGACTAGCTCGCGCTACGAGCAGTACTTC	CASSLVTSSRYEQYF
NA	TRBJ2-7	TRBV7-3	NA	TGTGCCAGCAGCTTTACGGGACAAGGGAAACAGTACTTC	CASSFTGQGKQYF
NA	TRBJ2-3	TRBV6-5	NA	TGTGCCAGCAGTAGCCTGGGGGGAAAGCTAGATACGCAGTATTTT	CASSSLGGKLDTQYF
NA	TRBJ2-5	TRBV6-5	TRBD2	TGTGCCAGCAGCTGGGGGAGGGCCCCAGAGACCCAGTACTTC	CASSWGRAPETQYF
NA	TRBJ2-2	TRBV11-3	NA	TGTGCCAGCCATGGGGCTCCCGGGGAGCTGTTTTTT	CASHGAPGELFF
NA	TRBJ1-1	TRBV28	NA	TGTGCCAGCGTTCGTTTAGGGGTAACTGAAGCTTTCTTT	CASVRLGVTEAFF
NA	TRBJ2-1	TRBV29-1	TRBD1	TGCAGCGTTCCCTACGACAGGGGGTTTAGCTCCTACAATGAGCAGTTCTTC	CSVPYDRGFSSYNEQFF
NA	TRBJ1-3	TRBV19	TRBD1	TGTGCCAGTAGTGACAGGGGTGGTACTAACACCATATATTTT	CASSDRGGTNTIYF
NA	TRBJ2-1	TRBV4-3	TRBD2	TGCGCCAGCAGCCAAGAAGAAGGGGTACTAGCGGGGAGCTCCTACAATGAGCAGTTCTTC	CASSQEEGVLAGSSYNEQFF
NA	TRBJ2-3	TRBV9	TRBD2	TGTGCCACCAGCCTTGGGACTAGCGGCACAGATACGCAGTATTTT	CATSLGTSGTDTQYF